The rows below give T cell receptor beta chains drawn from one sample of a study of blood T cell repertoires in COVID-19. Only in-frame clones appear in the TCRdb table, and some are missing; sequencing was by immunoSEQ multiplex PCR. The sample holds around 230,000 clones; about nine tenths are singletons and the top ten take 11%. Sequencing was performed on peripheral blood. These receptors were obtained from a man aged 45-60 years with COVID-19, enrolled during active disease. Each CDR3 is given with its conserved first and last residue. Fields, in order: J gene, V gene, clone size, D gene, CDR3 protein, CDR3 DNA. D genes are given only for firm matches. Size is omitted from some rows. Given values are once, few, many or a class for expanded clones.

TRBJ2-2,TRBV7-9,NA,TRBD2,CASSLFGGGNTGELFF,TGTGCCAGCAGCTTATTTGGCGGGGGGAACACCGGGGAGCTGTTTTTT
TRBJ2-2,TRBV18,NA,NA,CASSRVWTPNTGELFF,TGTGCCAGCTCACGCGTGTGGACACCGAACACCGGGGAGCTGTTTTTT
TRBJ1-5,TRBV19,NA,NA,CASSTTGFTHQPQHF,TGTGCCAGTAGTACTACAGGATTTACTCATCAGCCCCAGCATTTT
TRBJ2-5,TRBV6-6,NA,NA,CASSYMADQETQYF,TGTGCCAGCAGTTACATGGCGGACCAAGAGACCCAGTACTTC
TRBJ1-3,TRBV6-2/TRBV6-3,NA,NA,CASSRGQPSGNTIYF,TGTGCCAGCAGCCGCGGACAGCCCTCTGGAAACACCATATATTTT
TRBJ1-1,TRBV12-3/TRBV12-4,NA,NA,CASSRLDRTEAFF,TGTGCCAGCAGCCGACTCGACAGGACTGAAGCTTTCTTT
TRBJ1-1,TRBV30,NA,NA,CAWTTVGRNTEAFF,TGTGCCTGGACGACAGTGGGAAGAAACACTGAAGCTTTCTTT
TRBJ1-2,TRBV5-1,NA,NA,CASSLEWGLDYGYTF,TGCGCCAGCAGCTTGGAGTGGGGGCTGGACTATGGCTACACCTTC
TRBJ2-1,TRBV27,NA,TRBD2,CASMIAGGTYNEQFF,TGTGCCAGCATGATAGCGGGAGGGACCTACAATGAGCAGTTCTTC
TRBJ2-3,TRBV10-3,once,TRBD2,CAISVEAGGPRGSQYF,TGTGCCATCAGTGTTGAAGCGGGGGGGCCCCGGGGATCGCAGTATTTT
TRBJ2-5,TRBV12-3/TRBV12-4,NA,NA,CASTEGGETQYF,TGTGCCAGCACAGAGGGTGGAGAGACCCAGTACTTC
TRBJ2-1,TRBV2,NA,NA,CASSADNEQFF,TGTGCCAGCAGTGCGGACAATGAGCAGTTCTTC
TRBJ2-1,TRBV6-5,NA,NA,CASSYAMGGYEQFF,TGTGCCAGCAGTTACGCGATGGGGGGATATGAGCAGTTCTTC
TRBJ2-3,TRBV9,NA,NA,CASSVTGGEPDTQYF,TGTGCCAGCAGCGTTACTGGCGGGGAGCCCGATACGCAGTATTTT
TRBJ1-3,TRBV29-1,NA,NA,CSVEGRGFGNTIYF,TGCAGCGTTGAAGGCAGGGGATTTGGAAACACCATATATTTT
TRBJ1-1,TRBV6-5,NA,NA,CASSTPGSEAFF,TGTGCCAGCAGTACGCCAGGGTCTGAAGCTTTCTTT
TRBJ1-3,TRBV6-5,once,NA,CASSSDSFGNTIYF,TGTGCCAGCAGCTCCGACAGTTTTGGAAACACCATATATTTT
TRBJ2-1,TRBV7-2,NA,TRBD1,CASSQDRGSYNEQFF,TGTGCCAGCAGCCAAGACAGGGGGTCCTACAATGAGCAGTTCTTC
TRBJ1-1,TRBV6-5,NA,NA,CASSSSTVNTEAFF,NA
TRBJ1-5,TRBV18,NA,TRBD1,CASSHRDSRNQPQHF,TGTGCCAGCTCACACCGGGACAGCCGTAATCAGCCCCAGCATTTT
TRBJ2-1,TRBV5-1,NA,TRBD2,CASSLFPSGGSSYNEQFF,TGCGCCAGCAGCTTGTTTCCTAGCGGGGGCTCCTCCTACAATGAGCAGTTCTTC
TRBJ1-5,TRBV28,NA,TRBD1,CASSGQGIRQPQHF,TGTGCCAGCAGTGGACAGGGCATACGGCAGCCCCAGCATTTT
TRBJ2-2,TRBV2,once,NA,CASISRGYTGELFF,TGTGCCAGCATATCCAGGGGCTACACCGGGGAGCTGTTTTTT
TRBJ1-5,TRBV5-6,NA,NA,CASSLLASNQPQHF,TGTGCCAGCAGCTTGTTGGCTAGCAATCAGCCCCAGCATTTT
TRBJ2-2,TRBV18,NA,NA,CASSPEFDTGELFF,TGTGCCAGCTCACCCGAGTTTGACACCGGGGAGCTGTTTTTT
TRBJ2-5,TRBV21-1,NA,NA,CASSNIQGWEETQYF,TGTGCCAGCAGCAACATTCAGGGGTGGGAGGAGACCCAGTACTTC
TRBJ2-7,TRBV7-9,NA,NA,CASSLELTYEQYF,TGTGCCAGCAGCTTAGAACTTACCTACGAGCAGTACTTC
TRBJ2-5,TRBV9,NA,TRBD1,CASSVGQGARETQYF,TGTGCCAGCAGCGTAGGCCAGGGGGCGAGGGAGACCCAGTACTTC
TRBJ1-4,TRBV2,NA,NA,CASRVQNEKLFF,TGTGCCAGCAGGGTACAGAATGAAAAACTGTTTTTT
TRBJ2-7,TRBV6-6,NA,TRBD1,CASSYRTGQQTYEQYF,TGTGCCAGCAGTTATCGGACGGGACAGCAAACCTACGAGCAGTACTTC
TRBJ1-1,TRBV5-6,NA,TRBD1,CASSWSHRTGGRDTEAFF,TGTGCCAGCAGCTGGTCCCATAGGACAGGGGGCCGTGACACTGAAGCTTTCTTT
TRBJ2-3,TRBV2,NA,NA,CASRGGSTDTQYF,TGTGCCAGCAGAGGGGGAAGCACAGATACGCAGTATTTT
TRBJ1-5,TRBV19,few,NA,CASSTGAGGNQPQHF,TGTGCCAGTAGTACCGGGGCCGGGGGGAATCAGCCCCAGCATTTT
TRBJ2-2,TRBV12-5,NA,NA,CASGLSGELFF,TGTGCTAGTGGACTCTCGGGGGAGCTGTTTTTT
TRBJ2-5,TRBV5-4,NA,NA,CASSLGRLGETQYF,TGTGCCAGCAGCTTGGGCAGGCTCGGAGAGACCCAGTACTTC
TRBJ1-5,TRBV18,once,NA,CASSPTADQPQHF,TGTGCCAGCTCACCGACAGCTGATCAGCCCCAGCATTTT
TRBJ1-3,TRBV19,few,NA,CASSISTTRNTIYF,TGTGCCAGTAGTATATCCACAACACGAAACACCATATATTTT
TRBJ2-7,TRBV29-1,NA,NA,CSVEVGNSFGGEQYF,TGCAGCGTTGAAGTTGGTAATAGCTTTGGAGGCGAGCAGTACTTC
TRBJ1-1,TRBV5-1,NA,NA,CASSFAGFDTEAFF,TGCGCCAGCAGCTTCGCAGGGTTTGACACTGAAGCTTTCTTT
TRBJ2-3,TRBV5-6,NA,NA,CASRPAGSRGAVADTQYF,TGTGCCAGCAGGCCGGCGGGGTCAAGGGGCGCGGTCGCAGATACGCAGTATTTT
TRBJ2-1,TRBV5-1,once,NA,CASSLDPNNEQFF,TGCGCCAGCAGCTTGGATCCCAACAATGAGCAGTTCTTC